This is a list of T cell receptor beta chains from one sample in a study of T cell changes during pregnancy in multiple sclerosis. Libraries were prepared by immunoSEQ multiplex PCR; TCRdb keeps only in-frame clonotypes and omits some of them. This table holds roughly 56,000 clones, over 75% found once. The sample was peripheral blood, taken in the first trimester of pregnancy. The receptors were sampled from a female donor with multiple sclerosis, enrolled in a pregnancy study. Each CDR3 is given without its conserved first and last residue. Each record gives: D gene, clone size, V gene, J gene, CDR3 protein. The D gene is left open where the match is weak. Size is stated for part of the rows, as once, few or many counts, or as a class when the clone is expanded.

NA	NA	TRBV10-3	TRBJ2-1	AISEAGLMNNEQF
TRBD1	once	TRBV7-8	TRBJ2-7	ASSIRTGKLYEQY
TRBD2	NA	TRBV18	TRBJ2-3	ASSPITSGSADTQY
NA	once	TRBV25-1	TRBJ2-6	ASSDRSGANVLT
TRBD2	NA	TRBV27	TRBJ2-3	ASSFTPPFGSGITDTQY
NA	NA	TRBV19	TRBJ1-5	ASSTSGGPGNQPQH
NA	once	TRBV4-1	TRBJ2-3	ASSQDYYQDTQY
NA	once	TRBV9	TRBJ2-3	ASSLRGAHTDTQY
NA	NA	TRBV14	TRBJ1-2	ASSPSTYGYT
TRBD2	NA	TRBV19	TRBJ2-5	ASSMGGGHRETQY
TRBD2	NA	TRBV11-2	TRBJ2-7	ASSFSGTSYEQY
TRBD1	NA	TRBV4-1	TRBJ2-7	ASSQPNSGQKNYEQY
NA	once	TRBV6-5	TRBJ2-3	ASSSPAGVDTQY
TRBD2	NA	TRBV5-1	TRBJ2-7	ASSSQGRGGYEQY
NA	once	TRBV27	TRBJ1-1	ASSFRVFDTEAF
TRBD1	NA	TRBV7-9	TRBJ1-1	ASSSGTDMNTEAF
TRBD1	NA	TRBV7-2	NA	ASSPDRGRDEQY
NA	NA	TRBV4-2	TRBJ2-5	ASSQGRQALPETQY
TRBD1	few	TRBV19	TRBJ1-1	ASSAQGAGTEAF
TRBD2	NA	TRBV11-2	TRBJ2-1	ASSLDTGGNNEQF
NA	NA	TRBV19	TRBJ1-1	ASSPVGLGLMNTEAF
TRBD2	NA	TRBV7-9	TRBJ2-5	ASSSSLPREATRGETQY
NA	NA	TRBV18	TRBJ2-2	ASSPPETGELF
NA	NA	TRBV30	TRBJ2-7	AWSVRWGTLDEQY
TRBD2	once	TRBV6-1	TRBJ2-7	ASSEVVAGGPYEQY
NA	once	TRBV18	TRBJ2-5	ASSPGGLSKETQY
NA	NA	TRBV11-2	TRBJ2-7	ASSQDSGDYEQY
TRBD1	NA	TRBV28	TRBJ2-7	ASEPGTGPGYEQY
NA	NA	TRBV28	TRBJ1-1	ATASPPAGGPEAF
NA	NA	TRBV5-4	TRBJ1-2	ASSLSTNYGYT
NA	NA	TRBV30	TRBJ1-3	AWTQESGNTIY
TRBD1	NA	TRBV7-2	TRBJ2-2	ASRTFQGAGGELF
NA	NA	TRBV2	TRBJ1-2	ASSEQVGPYGYT
NA	few	TRBV2	TRBJ1-1	ASSEGLVEAF
TRBD2	NA	TRBV4-2	TRBJ2-1	ASSLTPGGLAEYNEQF
TRBD2	once	TRBV5-1	TRBJ2-7	ASSLASGDYEQY
TRBD2	NA	TRBV2	TRBJ2-5	ASSGNGLVQETQY
TRBD2	NA	TRBV4-1	TRBJ2-5	ASSQNPPSGETQY
TRBD1	NA	TRBV4-2	TRBJ2-3	ASSQRTGVYADTQY
NA	NA	TRBV5-1	TRBJ2-5	ASSLVGGSGETQY
NA	NA	TRBV21-1	TRBJ2-7	ASSVRYRDFPDEQY
NA	NA	TRBV7-2	TRBJ2-1	ASSPRNQGLNLIKQF